Sequencing of this T cell receptor (beta chain) was carried out in a study of long-term antiretroviral therapy in people with HIV. Comments on this clone: Its antigen is unknown.

Notes on the study in general: Even long-term ART left TRB diversity below transplant donor controls, despite gains. Relative to control repertoires, HIV repertoires exhibited narrower CDR3 length ranges.

Survey-level resolution applied to immunoSEQ assay v3.0. Each sample aimed for about 35,000-50,000 sequenced T-cell genomes. Sequenced by immunoSEQ multiplex PCR; TCRdb stores in-frame clones only, minus some. This sample has about 20,000 clones, with 75% to 90% found just once. There were about 1-10 million cryopreserved PBMC in the samples before DNA extraction. The source was unsorted PBMCs, collected 1.2 years after starting antiretroviral therapy. This TCR derives from a woman aged 40 to 50 with HIV.

The CDR3 protein is CASSPGLVFSADTQYF. The CDR3 DNA follows: TGTGCCAGCAGTCCCGGACTAGTCTTCTCCGCAGATACGCAGTATTTT. This sequence joins TRBV27 and TRBJ2-3; 7 bases are a match to TRBD2. The CDR3 covers 16 residues. Germline V gene data show CDR1 as MNHEY and CDR2 as SMNVEV (reference sequence). V lost 5 bases, J lost 4 bases, and 12 bases stayed unmatched.